One and the same sample provided the 12 T cell receptor beta chains below, sequenced in a study of cytomegalovirus exposure and HLA in healthy donors. The PCR used 60 Vbeta and 13 Jbeta primers. Data came from immunoSEQ multiplex PCR; TCRdb stores just in-frame clones and leaves some out. The data hold some 200,000 clones, with roughly 84% observed a single time. Sample: PBMCs. The receptors were sampled from a girl aged 5 to 17 in good health and CMV-seronegative.

J is TRBJ2-3 and V is TRBV7-2, with TRBD2 matching over 7 bases. The junction had 10 bases not matched to a gene; V was cut back by 5 bases and J by 2 bases. Looked up from germline, CDR1 is SGHTA and CDR2 is FQGNSA. The CDR3 sequence is 16 residues long. CDR3 sequence reads: CASSEPGLPFTDTQYF. The CDR3 coding sequence is TGTGCCAGCAGCGAACCGGGACTACCGTTCACAGATACGCAGTATTTT.

This sequence joins TRBV7-2 and TRBJ2-3; D is possibly TRBD2 (6 bases). Germline CDR1 and CDR2: SGHTA and FQGNSA. Trimming pared 2 bases from V and 2 bases from J, leaving 11 bases between. The CDR3 has 15 amino acids. The CDR3 DNA reads as TGTGCCAGCAGCTTATTCGGGAGCACCACAGATACGCAGTATTTT. As protein: CASSLFGSTTDTQYF.

The V and J genes are TRBV14 and TRBJ2-1; 14 nucleotides match TRBD2. The trim removed 4 bases at V and 8 bases at J, leaving 4 bases unmatched. Germline V gene sequence: CDR1 SGHDN, CDR2 FVKESK. The CDR3 contains 15 residues. CDR3 region: CASSPTGLAGDEQFF. The CDR3 DNA reads TGTGCCAGCAGCCCGACGGGACTAGCGGGAGATGAGCAGTTCTTC. The variable domain in full, completed from reference TRBV14 and TRBJ2-1, reads EAGVTQFPSHSVIEKGQTVTLRCDPISGHDNLYWYRRVMGKEIKFLLHFVKESKQDESGMPNNRFLAERTGGTYSTLKVQPAELEDSGVYFCASSPTGLAGDEQFFGPGTRLTVL.

In DNA form, the CDR3 reads TGTGCCAGCAGCTTAGAGTTGTCAGGGACACCTTTCTATGGCTACACCTTC. It is translated as CASSLELSGTPFYGYTF. The chain employs TRBV11-2 and TRBJ1-2; D is perhaps TRBD1 (6 bases). The CDR3 consists of 17 residues. The germline gives CDR1 SGHAT, CDR2 FQNNGV. Trimming left V 0 bases short and J 4 bases short, with 18 bases between.

The V and J genes are TRBV19 and TRBJ2-1; D is unclear. V gave up 2 bases and J gave up 12 bases, with 8 bases separating them. CDR1 and CDR2 from the germline V gene are LNHDA and SQIVND (reference sequence). The CDR3 contains 11 residues. CDR3 nucleotide sequence: TGTGCCAGTAGTATACGCCAGATGCAGTTCTTC. It specifies CASSIRQMQFF.

This sequence joins TRBV19 and TRBJ1-1; TRBD1 might be the D (6 bases). Germline values: CDR1 LNHDA, CDR2 SQIVND (reference sequence). The germline V and J ends were trimmed by 7 bases and 3 bases, with 15 bases remaining between them. The CDR3 runs to 14 residues. The CDR3 reads CASKPPGGHTEAFF. CDR3 in DNA: TGTGCCAGTAAACCTCCGGGGGGCCACACTGAAGCTTTCTTT.

The chain combines TRBV11-2 with TRBJ2-7; 10 bases match TRBD2. Germline V gene sequence: CDR1 SGHAT, CDR2 FQNNGV. J was trimmed by 4 bases and V by 6 bases; bases with no gene match: 9. This CDR3 contains 15 residues. The CDR3 is CASRFAGTSAYEQYF. CDR3 DNA: TGTGCCAGCAGGTTCGCCGGGACTAGCGCTTACGAGCAGTACTTC. The entire variable domain, with the rest obtained from reference TRBV11-2 and TRBJ2-7, is as follows: EAGVAQSPRYKIIEKRQSVAFWCNPISGHATLYWYQQILGQGPKLLIQFQNNGVVDDSQLPKDRFSAERLKGVDSTLKIQPAKLEDSAVYLCASRFAGTSAYEQYFGPGTRLTVT.

V is TRBV4-1 and J is TRBJ2-3; D is ambiguous. V gave up 1 base and J gave up 4 bases, with 6 bases separating them. Germline assignment: CDR1 MGHRA and CDR2 YSYEKL. This CDR3 is 13 amino acids long. The CDR3 DNA reads as TGCGCCAGCAGCCAAGTCTCTGCAGATACGCAGTATTTT. Translating it yields CASSQVSADTQYF.

Turning to this clone: Within the sample, other DNA sequences also encode this same CDR3. The rearrangement joins TRBV7-9 to TRBJ1-1; the D gene is possibly TRBD1 (5 bases). Trimming took 1 base from V and 0 from J, leaving 9 bases between them. The CDR3 sequence is 15 residues long. CDR1 is SEHNR and CDR2 is FQNEAQ in the germline V gene (reference sequence). The CDR3: CASSLGQGMNTEAFF. Written as DNA, the CDR3 is TGTGCCAGCAGCTTAGGTCAGGGAATGAACACTGAAGCTTTCTTT.

In its sample, this clone was seen once. This chain joins TRBV7-9 and TRBJ2-1; maybe TRBD2 (5 bases). V was shortened by 5 bases and J by 5 bases, with 25 bases between the two germline ends. Germline CDR1 and CDR2: SEHNR and FQNEAQ (reference sequence). The CDR3 contains 18 residues. CDR3 residues: CASSRPRNSGPGNNEQFF. The CDR3 nucleotides read TGTGCCAGCAGCCGGCCGAGGAATTCAGGACCGGGGAACAATGAGCAGTTCTTC. The whole variable domain, filled in from reference TRBV7-9 and TRBJ2-1, reads DTGVSQNPRHKITKRGQNVTFRCDPISEHNRLYWYRQTLGQGPEFLTYFQNEAQLEKSRLLSDRFSAERPKGSFSTLEIQRTEQGDSAMYLCASSRPRNSGPGNNEQFFGPGTRLTVL.

This CDR3 reads CASSKEPTGYYGYTF. For the CDR3, the DNA is TGTGCCAGCAGCAAAGAACCGACAGGCTACTATGGCTACACCTTC. This chain uses TRBV21-1 with TRBJ1-2; the D call in the table, TRBD1, was not verified against the DNA. TRBV21-1 is a documented pseudogene. The CDR3 is 15 amino acids.

The chain combines TRBV28 with TRBJ1-1; possibly TRBD1 for D (6 bases). The V end was cut by 5 bases, the J end by 7 bases, with 11 bases between. This CDR3 comprises 12 residues. Germline V gives CDR1 MDHEN, CDR2 SYDVKM. The CDR3 sequence: CASSLRQVEAFF. The CDR3, as DNA: TGTGCCAGCAGTCTAAGACAGGTTGAAGCTTTCTTT.